The following is a T cell receptor (beta chain) sequence with its context. The antigen remains undetermined. The data originate from a study of T-cell memory formation after mild COVID-19. Study-wide results and caveats: A second wave of clones peaked on day 37, and their SARS-CoV-2 specificity went unconfirmed.

TCRdb re-derived calls from the 5' RACE reads in MiXCR, one entry per CDR3 protein. The sample has about 200,000 distinct CDR3 sequences, approximately 10% seen once; the top ten hold 3.5%. Trimming cost V 4 bases and J 3 bases, with 13 bases left between them. This CDR3 is built from 14 residues. The germline CDR1 and CDR2 sequences are MNHEY and SVGEGT. The chain links TRBV6-2 or TRBV6-3 to TRBJ2-7, with D uncertain. The TCR comes from a man aged 18-30 years who had mild COVID-19 (a few samples of this study predate the infection). Cell type and time point are not known. Material for sequencing was PBMCs or a T cell subset sorted from them (not recorded which). CDR3 sequence (DNA): TGTGCCAGCAGTTTCAGTTGGCGGAACTACGAGCAGTACTTC. Protein: CASSFSWRNYEQYF.